The 27 T cell receptor beta chains given below trace back to one sample, sequenced in a study of T cell responses to AZD1222 COVID-19 vaccine. Only in-frame clones appear in the TCRdb table, and some are missing; sequencing was by immunoSEQ multiplex PCR. Among approximately 110,000 clones listed, about nine tenths were seen once. The sequencing used peripheral blood, collected on day 0 of AZD1222 vaccination. These TCRs come from an adult in good health.

V is TRBV2 and J is TRBJ1-2; D is unresolved. Germline V CDR1 and CDR2: SNHLY, FYNNEI. The CDR3 length is 14 residues. Trimming removed 6 bases at V and 0 bases at J, with 11 bases between. The CDR3 sequence is CASRLDGSNYGYTF. The CDR3, as DNA: TGTGCCAGCAGATTGGATGGTTCTAACTATGGCTACACCTTC. Filled out from reference TRBV2 and TRBJ1-2, the complete variable domain reads EPEVTQTPSHQVTQMGQEVILRCVPISNHLYFYWYRQILGQKVEFLVSFYNNEISEKSEIFDDQFSVERPDGSNFTLKIRSTKLEDSAMYFCASRLDGSNYGYTFGSGTRLTVV.

The chain uses TRBV15 and TRBJ1-4; 9 nucleotides match TRBD1. Germline assignment: CDR1 LNHNV and CDR2 YYDKDF (reference sequence). Trimming took 4 bases from V and 5 from J; bases not matched to a gene: 2. The CDR3 is 14 residues long. The CDR3 is CATSKGQGNEKLFF. The CDR3 bases are TGTGCCACCAGCAAGGGACAGGGAAATGAAAAACTGTTTTTT.

The J gene is TRBJ2-7, the V gene TRBV3-1 (or the pseudogene TRBV3-2); D unclear. This CDR3 contains 15 residues. The V end was cut by 0 bases, the J end by 7 bases, with 16 bases between. The V gene's germline CDR1 is LGHDT and CDR2 YNNKEL (reference sequence). CDR3 sequence: CASSQDTSLHREQYF. The CDR3 bases are TGTGCCAGCAGCCAAGATACAAGTCTCCATCGAGAGCAGTACTTC.

This clone appeared a single time. The chain links TRBV4-2 to TRBJ1-2, with 7 positions matching TRBD1. The CDR3 has 18 residues. The ends lost 2 bases at V and 7 bases at J; junction bases unmatched: 19. Germline loops: CDR1 LGHNA, CDR2 YNFKEQ. CDR3 DNA: TGTGCCAGCAGCCAAATACACCCAACAAGACAGGGTACCTCTGGCTACACCTTC. It is translated as CASSQIHPTRQGTSGYTF.

The rearrangement links TRBV12-1 to TRBJ2-5; the table's D call TRBD2 went unverified against the DNA. TRBV12-1 is termed a pseudogene. The CDR3 sequence is 15 residues long. CDR3 sequence reads: CASSSHSGGVQTQYF. The DNA of the CDR3 is TGTGCCAGCAGCTCCCATAGCGGGGGGGTTCAGACCCAGTACTTC.

This chain links TRBV5-1 with TRBJ1-2; TRBD1 is a possible D gene (6 bases). Germline CDR1 is SGHRS and CDR2 is YFSETQ. Trimming removed 3 bases from V and 5 bases from J, with 29 bases in between. This CDR3 contains 19 residues. The CDR3 loop reads CASSSQGSGRGSVMYGYTF. CDR3 bases: TGCGCCAGCAGCTCGCAGGGGTCGGGGAGGGGCTCTGTCATGTATGGCTACACCTTC.

The chain links TRBV4-3 to TRBJ1-6; no clear D gene. Germline loops: CDR1 LGHNA, CDR2 YSLEER. The CDR3 is 13 amino acids. The germline V and J ends were trimmed by 0 bases and 13 bases, with 10 bases remaining between them. DNA of the CDR3: TGCGCCAGCAGCCAAGATCGAGGTAGTCCCCTCCACTTT. This gives the protein CASSQDRGSPLHF.

V usage is TRBV18 and J usage is TRBJ2-7, with 7 positions matching TRBD1. CDR3 size: 16 residues. Losses at the gene ends were 0 bases for V and 3 bases for J; bases not matched to a gene: 8. The V gene's germline CDR1 is KGHSH and CDR2 LQKENI. The DNA for the CDR3 is TGTGCCAGCTCACCACCGGGACGGGGACAGCTCTACGAGCAGTACTTC. Translating gives CASSPPGRGQLYEQYF.

The count of this clone is one. CDR3 bases: TGTGCCAGCAGCTTAGGGGGGGCCGGCTACACCTTC. It codes for CASSLGGAGYTF. J is TRBJ1-2 and V is TRBV5-6; weak D call: TRBD1 (6 bases). The CDR3 totals 12 residues. CDR1 is SGHDT, CDR2 YYEEEE, per germline. V was cut by 2 bases and J by 8 bases, with 10 bases left in between. The complete variable domain, with remaining parts taken from reference TRBV5-6 and TRBJ1-2, reads DAGVTQSPTHLIKTRGQQVTLRCSPKSGHDTVSWYQQALGQGPQFIFQYYEEEERQRGNFPDRFSGHQFPNYSSELNVNALLLGDSALYLCASSLGGAGYTFGSGTRLTVV.

The chain is built from TRBV2 and TRBJ2-2; TRBD2 aligns across 7 bases. V lost 7 bases and J lost 6; bases outside the gene matches: 5. The CDR3 is 13 amino acids. Germline CDR1 SNHLY, CDR2 FYNNEI. CDR3 nucleotide sequence: TGTGCCAGCACGGGGGAGGGACCCGGGGAGCTGTTTTTT. Protein product: CASTGEGPGELFF.

This chain uses TRBV15 with TRBJ2-5; D is possibly TRBD1 or TRBD2 (5 bases each). Germline V CDR1 and CDR2: LNHNV, YYDKDF (reference sequence). Trimming left V 1 base short and J 6 bases short, with 18 bases between. This CDR3 has 16 amino acids. The CDR3 protein is CATSRGPERLGQTQYF. The CDR3 bases are TGTGCCACCAGCAGAGGCCCCGAGCGGTTGGGACAGACCCAGTACTTC. Full variable domain (missing parts from reference TRBV15 and TRBJ2-5): DAMVIQNPRYQVTQFGKPVTLSCSQTLNHNVMYWYQQKSSQAPKLLFHYYDKDFNNEADTPDNFQSRRPNTSFCFLDIRSPGLGDTAMYLCATSRGPERLGQTQYFGPGTRLLVL.

The rearrangement links TRBV4-3 to TRBJ1-1, with unresolved D. Germline loops: CDR1 LGHNA, CDR2 YSLEER. This CDR3 comprises 14 residues. V was pared by 1 base and J by 4 bases, with 10 bases between. CDR3 in amino acids: CASSQVRGSTEAFF. CDR3 bases: TGCGCCAGCAGCCAAGTCCGGGGAAGCACTGAAGCTTTCTTT.

The V and J genes are TRBV4-2 and TRBJ1-2; 8 bases map to TRBD1. Unmatched junction bases numbered 9, after V lost 0 bases and J lost 3 bases. This CDR3 region has 17 residues. Germline assignment: CDR1 LGHNA and CDR2 YNFKEQ. The CDR3, as DNA: TGTGCCAGCAGCCAAGAGGGCAGGGGGCGTTGGGACTATGGCTACACCTTC. Translating it yields CASSQEGRGRWDYGYTF.

The chain employs TRBV9 and TRBJ2-5; D is ambiguous. The germline V and J ends were trimmed by 1 base and 2 bases, with 6 bases remaining between them. Germline V CDR1 and CDR2: SGDLS, YYNGEE. The CDR3 consists of 13 residues. The CDR3: CASSVSIQETQYF. The DNA of the CDR3 is TGTGCCAGCAGCGTAAGCATACAAGAGACCCAGTACTTC.

CDR3 loop: CASSFADHSGNTIYF. The CDR3 nucleotides read TGTGCCAGCAGTTTCGCAGACCACTCTGGAAACACCATATATTTT. V and J are TRBV6-6 and TRBJ1-3; no clear D gene. Trimming left V 4 bases short and J 0 bases short, with 10 bases between. Germline values: CDR1 MNHNY, CDR2 SVGAGI (reference sequence). CDR3 size: 15 residues.

This clone was found a few times. The chain has TRBV28 and TRBJ2-1; unclear D gene. The CDR3 has 15 residues. Per the germline V gene, CDR1 is MDHEN and CDR2 is SYDVKM. V was trimmed by 6 bases and J by 0 bases, leaving 12 bases between them. CDR3: CASSQAYISYNEQFF. CDR3 in DNA: TGTGCCAGCAGCCAAGCCTACATCTCCTACAATGAGCAGTTCTTC.

V gene TRBV25-1 combines with J gene TRBJ2-6, with a weak D call TRBD2 (7 bases). Trimming removed 1 base at V and 2 bases at J, with 9 bases between. Germline V gene sequence: CDR1 MGHDK, CDR2 SYGVNS. The CDR3 length is 16 residues. CDR3 sequence reads: CASSEWGGPGANVLTF. The DNA of the CDR3 is TGTGCCAGCAGTGAATGGGGGGGCCCTGGGGCCAACGTCCTGACTTTC.

This clone came up once. The CDR3, as DNA: TGTGCCAGCAGCCCGACCCCACTGAGGTCGGAACTGTTTTTT. It is translated as CASSPTPLRSELFF. J is TRBJ1-4 and V is TRBV7-2; D uncertain. The CDR3 has 14 amino acids. V lost 5 bases and J lost 12, with 19 bases in between. Germline V gene data show CDR1 as SGHTA and CDR2 as FQGNSA.

The chain employs TRBV5-1 and TRBJ2-2; no definite D call. CDR1 and CDR2 from the germline V gene are SGHRS and YFSETQ. V lost 1 base, J lost 4 bases, and 11 bases lay in between. The CDR3 extends over 15 amino acids. CDR3 loop: CASSLSGFGTGELFF. The CDR3 DNA sequence: TGCGCCAGCAGCTTGAGTGGGTTTGGCACCGGGGAGCTGTTTTTT.

The chain couples TRBV9 to TRBJ1-4; D gene unclear. CDR1 is SGDLS and CDR2 is YYNGEE in the germline V gene. The CDR3 is 15 residues long. Trimming took 0 bases from V and 7 from J, leaving 13 bases between them. CDR3 sequence reads: CASSVVGSLGEKLFF. CDR3 coding DNA: TGTGCCAGCAGCGTAGTGGGATCACTGGGTGAAAAACTGTTTTTT.

As regards this clone: Other nucleotide sequences in the sample specify the same CDR3. The V call is TRBV5-4, the J call TRBJ2-5; 8 nucleotides line up with TRBD2. Losses at the gene ends were 4 bases for V and 5 bases for J; bases not matched to a gene: 7. This CDR3 spans 14 amino acids. Per germline, CDR1 SGHNT and CDR2 YYREEE (reference sequence). CDR3 nucleotides: TGTGCCAGCAGCCCGGGACTAGAGGGTGAGACCCAGTACTTC. Translating it yields CASSPGLEGETQYF. Looking up the rest from reference TRBV5-4 and TRBJ2-5 gives the full variable domain: ETGVTQSPTHLIKTRGQQVTLRCSSQSGHNTVSWYQQALGQGPQFIFQYYREEENGRGNFPPRFSGLQFPNYSSELNVNALELDDSALYLCASSPGLEGETQYFGPGTRLLVL.

The chain uses TRBV6-5 and TRBJ2-5; either TRBD1 or TRBD2 may fit D (5 bases each). Germline assignment: CDR1 MNHEY and CDR2 SVGAGI. Deletions cut 6 bases from V and 7 bases from J, with 21 bases between. The length of the CDR3 is 15 residues. CDR3 sequence reads: CASSRAGFNAGTQYF. The CDR3 coding sequence is TGTGCCAGCAGCAGAGCAGGGTTTAATGCGGGGACCCAGTACTTC.

The genes are TRBV5-6 and TRBJ1-5; 11 bases match TRBD1. This CDR3 comprises 17 residues. The germline V gene has CDR1 SGHDT and CDR2 YYEEEE. The V gene end was trimmed by 4 bases and the J gene end by 2 bases; junction bases not matched to a gene: 8. CDR3: CASSTGQGALRNQPQHF. DNA of the CDR3: TGTGCCAGCAGCACCGGACAGGGGGCTCTACGCAATCAGCCCCAGCATTTT.

The chain recombines TRBV19 with TRBJ1-3, with D uncertain. The CDR3 has 15 residues. With 3 bases removed from V and 0 bases from J, the gap between germline ends came to 9 bases. Germline V gene sequence: CDR1 LNHDA, CDR2 SQIVND (reference sequence). The CDR3, as DNA: TGTGCCAGTAGTATCGACACCAGCTCTGGAAACACCATATATTTT. Its translation is CASSIDTSSGNTIYF.

This clone was counted a few times. The chain links TRBV5-1 to TRBJ1-2; possibly TRBD1 for D (5 bases). The length of the CDR3 is 13 residues. The V end was cut by 4 bases, the J end by 2 bases, with 9 bases between. Germline loops: CDR1 SGHRS, CDR2 YFSETQ. The CDR3 region has the DNA TGCGCCAGCAGCCCCGGGACCAACTATGGCTACACCTTC. It yields the protein CASSPGTNYGYTF.

This clone was observed once. The chain is built from TRBV7-9 and TRBJ1-1; 7 nucleotides agree with TRBD1. Germline values: CDR1 SEHNR, CDR2 FQNEAQ (reference sequence). V lost 1 base to trimming and J lost 3 bases; unmatched junction nucleotides: 5. This CDR3 has 15 amino acids. Here the CDR3 reads CASSLGQGRDTEAFF. The DNA of the CDR3 is TGTGCCAGCAGCTTAGGACAGGGACGGGACACTGAAGCTTTCTTT.

The rearrangement uses TRBV18 and TRBJ1-1, with D possibly TRBD1 on 5 matching bases. Germline loops: CDR1 KGHSH, CDR2 LQKENI. The CDR3 runs 12 residues. Trimming removed 3 bases at V and 11 bases at J, with 13 bases between. In nucleotides, the CDR3 is TGTGCCAGCTCACCCGCTTCAGGGCAGGCTTTCTTT. Translation gives CASSPASGQAFF.